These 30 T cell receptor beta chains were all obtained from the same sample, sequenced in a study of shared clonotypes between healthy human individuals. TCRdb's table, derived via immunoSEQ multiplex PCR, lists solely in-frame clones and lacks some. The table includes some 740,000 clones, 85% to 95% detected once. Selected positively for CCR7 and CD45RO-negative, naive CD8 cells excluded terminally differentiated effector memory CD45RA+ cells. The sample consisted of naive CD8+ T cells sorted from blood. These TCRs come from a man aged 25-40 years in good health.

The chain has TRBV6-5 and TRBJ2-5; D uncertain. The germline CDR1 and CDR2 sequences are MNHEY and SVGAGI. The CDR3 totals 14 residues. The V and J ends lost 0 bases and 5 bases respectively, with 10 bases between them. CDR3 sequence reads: CASSYSSRRETQYF. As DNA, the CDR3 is TGTGCCAGCAGTTACTCGAGCCGTAGGGAGACCCAGTACTTC.

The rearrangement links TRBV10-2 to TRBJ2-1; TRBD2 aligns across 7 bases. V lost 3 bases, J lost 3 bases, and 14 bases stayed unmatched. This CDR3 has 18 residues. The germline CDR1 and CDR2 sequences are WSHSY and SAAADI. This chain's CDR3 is CASSDPIVSGTNYNEQFF. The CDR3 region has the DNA TGCGCCAGCAGTGACCCGATCGTAAGCGGGACCAACTACAATGAGCAGTTCTTC.

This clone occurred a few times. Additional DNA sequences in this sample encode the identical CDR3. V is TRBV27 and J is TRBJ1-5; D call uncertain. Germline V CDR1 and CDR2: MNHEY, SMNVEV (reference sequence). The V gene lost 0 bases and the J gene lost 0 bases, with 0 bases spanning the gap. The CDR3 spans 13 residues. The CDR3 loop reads CASSLSSNQPQHF. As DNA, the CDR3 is TGTGCCAGCAGTTTATCTAGCAATCAGCCCCAGCATTTT.

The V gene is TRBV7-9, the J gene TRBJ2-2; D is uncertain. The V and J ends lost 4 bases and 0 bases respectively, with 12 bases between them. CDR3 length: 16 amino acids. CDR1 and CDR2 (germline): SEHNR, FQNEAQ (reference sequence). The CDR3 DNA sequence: TGTGCCAGCAGCTATTTACGGGTCGCGAACACCGGGGAGCTGTTTTTT. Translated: CASSYLRVANTGELFF.

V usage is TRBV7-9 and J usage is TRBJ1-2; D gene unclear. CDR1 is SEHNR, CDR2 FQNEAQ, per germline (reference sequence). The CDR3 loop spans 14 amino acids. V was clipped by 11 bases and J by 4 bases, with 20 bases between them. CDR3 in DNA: TGTGCCGCTCAGGAAGGAGGCGAGGGCTATGGCTACACCTTC. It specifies CAAQEGGEGYGYTF.

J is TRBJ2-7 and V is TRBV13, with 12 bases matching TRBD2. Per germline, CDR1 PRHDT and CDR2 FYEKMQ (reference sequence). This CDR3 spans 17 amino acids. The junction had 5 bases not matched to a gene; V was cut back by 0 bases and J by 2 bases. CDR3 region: CASSLGLAGGMAYEQYF. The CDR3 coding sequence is TGTGCCAGCAGCTTAGGACTAGCGGGAGGCATGGCCTACGAGCAGTACTTC.

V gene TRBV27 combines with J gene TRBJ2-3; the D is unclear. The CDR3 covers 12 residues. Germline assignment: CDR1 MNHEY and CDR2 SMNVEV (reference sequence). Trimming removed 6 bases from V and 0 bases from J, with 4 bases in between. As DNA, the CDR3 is TGTGCCAGCAGGAACAGCACAGATACGCAGTATTTT. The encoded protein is CASRNSTDTQYF.

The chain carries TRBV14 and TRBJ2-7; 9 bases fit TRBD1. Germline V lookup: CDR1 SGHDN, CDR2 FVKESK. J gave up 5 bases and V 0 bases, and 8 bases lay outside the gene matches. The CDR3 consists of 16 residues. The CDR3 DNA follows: TGTGCCAGCAGCCAAGATACCGGGACAGGGTGGCACGAGCAGTACTTC. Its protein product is CASSQDTGTGWHEQYF.

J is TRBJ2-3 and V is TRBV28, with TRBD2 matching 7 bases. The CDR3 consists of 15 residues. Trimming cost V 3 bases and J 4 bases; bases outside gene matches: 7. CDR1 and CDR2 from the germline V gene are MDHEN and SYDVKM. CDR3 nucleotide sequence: TGTGCCAGCAGTTTGGCGGCGGGAGTGGCAGATACGCAGTATTTT. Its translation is CASSLAAGVADTQYF.

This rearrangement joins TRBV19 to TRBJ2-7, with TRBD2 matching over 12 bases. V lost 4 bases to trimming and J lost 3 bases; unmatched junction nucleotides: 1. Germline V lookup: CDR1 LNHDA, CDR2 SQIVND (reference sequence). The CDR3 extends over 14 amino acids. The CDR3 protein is CASSRTSGNYEQYF. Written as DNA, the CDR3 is TGTGCCAGTAGTAGGACTAGCGGGAACTACGAGCAGTACTTC.

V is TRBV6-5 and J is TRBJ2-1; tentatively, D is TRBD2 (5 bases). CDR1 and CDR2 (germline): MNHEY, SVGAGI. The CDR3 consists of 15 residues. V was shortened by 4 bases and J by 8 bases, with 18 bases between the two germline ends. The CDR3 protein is CASSSPTRGLYEQFF. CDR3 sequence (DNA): TGTGCCAGCAGTTCCCCTACCCGGGGTCTGTATGAGCAGTTCTTC.

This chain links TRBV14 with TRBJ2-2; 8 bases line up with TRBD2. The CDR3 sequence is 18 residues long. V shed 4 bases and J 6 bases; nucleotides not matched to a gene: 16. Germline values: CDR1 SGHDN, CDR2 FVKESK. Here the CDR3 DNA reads TGTGCCAGCAGCCCCCGGGGGGGGGTTAGGTTGACTGCCGGGGAGCTGTTTTTT. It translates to CASSPRGGVRLTAGELFF.

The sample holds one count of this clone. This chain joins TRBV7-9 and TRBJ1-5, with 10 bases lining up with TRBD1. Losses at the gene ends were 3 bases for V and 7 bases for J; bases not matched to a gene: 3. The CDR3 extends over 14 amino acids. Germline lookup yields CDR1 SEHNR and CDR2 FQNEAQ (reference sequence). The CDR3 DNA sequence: TGTGCCAGCAGCTTGGGGACAGGGGAGCAGCCCCAGCATTTT. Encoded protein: CASSLGTGEQPQHF.

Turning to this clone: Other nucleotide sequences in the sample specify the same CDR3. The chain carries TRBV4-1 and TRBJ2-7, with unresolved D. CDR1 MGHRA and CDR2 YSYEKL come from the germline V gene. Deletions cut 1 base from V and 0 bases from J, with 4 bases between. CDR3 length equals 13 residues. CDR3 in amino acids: CASSQAVSYEQYF. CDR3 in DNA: TGCGCCAGCAGCCAAGCGGTCTCCTACGAGCAGTACTTC.

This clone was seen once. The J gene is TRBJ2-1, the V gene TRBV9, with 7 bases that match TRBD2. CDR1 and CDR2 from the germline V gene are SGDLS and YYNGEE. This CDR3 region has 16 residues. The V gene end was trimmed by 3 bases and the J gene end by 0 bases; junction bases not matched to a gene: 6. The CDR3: CASSDPSGFSYNEQFF. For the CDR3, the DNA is TGTGCCAGCAGCGATCCTAGCGGCTTCTCCTACAATGAGCAGTTCTTC.

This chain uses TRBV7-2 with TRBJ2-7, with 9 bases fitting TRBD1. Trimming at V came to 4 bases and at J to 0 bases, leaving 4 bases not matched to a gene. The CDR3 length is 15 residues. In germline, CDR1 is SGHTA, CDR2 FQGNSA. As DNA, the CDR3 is TGTGCCAGCAGCTCCAGGACAGGGGACTCCTACGAGCAGTACTTC. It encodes CASSSRTGDSYEQYF.

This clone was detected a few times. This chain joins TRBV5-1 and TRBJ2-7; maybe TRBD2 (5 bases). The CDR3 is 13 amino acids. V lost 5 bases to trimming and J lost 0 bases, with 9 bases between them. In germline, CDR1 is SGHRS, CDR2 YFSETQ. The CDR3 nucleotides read TGCGCCAGCAGAGAAACTAGCTCCTACGAGCAGTACTTC. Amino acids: CASRETSSYEQYF. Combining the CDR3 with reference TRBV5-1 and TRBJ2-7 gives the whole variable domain KAGVTQTPRYLIKTRGQQVTLSCSPISGHRSVSWYQQTPGQGLQFLFEYFSETQRNKGNFPGRFSGRQFSNSRSEMNVSTLELGDSALYLCASRETSSYEQYFGPGTRLTVT.

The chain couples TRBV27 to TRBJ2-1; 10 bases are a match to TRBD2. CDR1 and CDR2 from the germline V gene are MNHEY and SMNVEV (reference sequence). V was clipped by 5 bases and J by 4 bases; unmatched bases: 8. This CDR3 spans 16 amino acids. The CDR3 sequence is CASSPRLAGPYNEQFF. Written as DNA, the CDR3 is TGTGCCAGCAGTCCCAGACTAGCGGGCCCATACAATGAGCAGTTCTTC.

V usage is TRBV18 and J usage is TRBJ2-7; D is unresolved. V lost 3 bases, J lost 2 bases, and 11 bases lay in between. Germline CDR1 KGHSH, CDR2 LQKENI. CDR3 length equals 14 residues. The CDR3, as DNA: TGTGCCAGCTCACCTTCCGGGCCCGCCTACGAGCAGTACTTC. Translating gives CASSPSGPAYEQYF.

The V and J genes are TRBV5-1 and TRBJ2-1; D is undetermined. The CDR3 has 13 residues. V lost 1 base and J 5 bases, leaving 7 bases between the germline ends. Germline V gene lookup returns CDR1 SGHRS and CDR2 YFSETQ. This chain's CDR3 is CASSLWADNEQFF. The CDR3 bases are TGCGCCAGCAGCTTGTGGGCGGACAATGAGCAGTTCTTC.

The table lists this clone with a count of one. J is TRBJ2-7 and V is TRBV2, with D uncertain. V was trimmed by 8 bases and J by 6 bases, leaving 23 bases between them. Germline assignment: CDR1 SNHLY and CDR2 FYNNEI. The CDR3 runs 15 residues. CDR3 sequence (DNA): TGTGCCAGCTTACAGTCCCCTTGGGGAACTGTCGAGCAGTACTTC. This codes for CASLQSPWGTVEQYF.

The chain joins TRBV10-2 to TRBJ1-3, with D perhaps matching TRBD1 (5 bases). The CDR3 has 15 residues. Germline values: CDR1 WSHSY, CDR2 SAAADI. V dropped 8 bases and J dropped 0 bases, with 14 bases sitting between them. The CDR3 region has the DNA TGCGCCAGCGACCCCAGGGACTACTCTGGAAACACCATATATTTT. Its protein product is CASDPRDYSGNTIYF.

CDR3 coding DNA: TGTGCCAGCAGTTCGGAGGGACGTGAAAACATTCAGTACTTC. Its protein product is CASSSEGRENIQYF. This chain links TRBV27 with TRBJ2-4; D perhaps matches TRBD2 (6 bases). The CDR3 has 14 amino acids. The V gene lost 4 bases and the J gene lost 5 bases, with 12 bases spanning the gap. Germline-derived CDR1 and CDR2 are MNHEY and SMNVEV (reference sequence).

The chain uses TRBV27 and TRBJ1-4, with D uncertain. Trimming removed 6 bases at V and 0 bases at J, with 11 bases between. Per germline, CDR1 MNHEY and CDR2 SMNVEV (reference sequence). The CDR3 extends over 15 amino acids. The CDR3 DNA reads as TGTGCCAGCAGGGAACGGGTTTCAACTAATGAAAAACTGTTTTTT. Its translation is CASRERVSTNEKLFF.

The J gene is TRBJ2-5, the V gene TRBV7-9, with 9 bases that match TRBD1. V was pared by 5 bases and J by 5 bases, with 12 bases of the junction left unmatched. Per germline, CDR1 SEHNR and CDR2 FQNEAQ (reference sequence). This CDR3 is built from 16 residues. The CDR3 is CASSVPPGQGKETQYF. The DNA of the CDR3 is TGTGCCAGCAGCGTCCCCCCGGGACAGGGAAAGGAGACCCAGTACTTC.

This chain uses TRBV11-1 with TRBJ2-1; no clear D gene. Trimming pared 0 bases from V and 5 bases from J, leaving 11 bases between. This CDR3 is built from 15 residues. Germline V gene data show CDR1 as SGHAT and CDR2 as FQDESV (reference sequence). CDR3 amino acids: CASSLAAVGHNEQFF. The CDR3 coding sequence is TGTGCCAGCAGCTTAGCGGCGGTAGGACACAATGAGCAGTTCTTC.

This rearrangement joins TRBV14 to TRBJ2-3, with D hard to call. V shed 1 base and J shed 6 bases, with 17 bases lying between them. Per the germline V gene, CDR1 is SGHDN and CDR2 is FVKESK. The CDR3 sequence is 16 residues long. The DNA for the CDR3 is TGTGCCAGCAGCCAAGCCGAAACTCCTAGTTGGGATACGCAGTATTTT. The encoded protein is CASSQAETPSWDTQYF.

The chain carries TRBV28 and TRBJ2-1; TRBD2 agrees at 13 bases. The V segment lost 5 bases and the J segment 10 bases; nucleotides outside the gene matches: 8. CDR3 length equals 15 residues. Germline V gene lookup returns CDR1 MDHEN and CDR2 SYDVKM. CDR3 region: CASSGGLAGPKEQFF. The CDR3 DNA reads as TGTGCCAGCAGTGGGGGACTAGCGGGACCAAAAGAGCAGTTCTTC.

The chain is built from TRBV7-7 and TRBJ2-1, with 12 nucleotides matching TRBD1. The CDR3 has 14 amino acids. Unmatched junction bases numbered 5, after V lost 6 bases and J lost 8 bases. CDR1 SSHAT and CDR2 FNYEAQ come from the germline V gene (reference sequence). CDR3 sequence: CASRKGQGADEQFF. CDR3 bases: TGTGCCAGCAGAAAGGGACAGGGGGCCGATGAGCAGTTCTTC.

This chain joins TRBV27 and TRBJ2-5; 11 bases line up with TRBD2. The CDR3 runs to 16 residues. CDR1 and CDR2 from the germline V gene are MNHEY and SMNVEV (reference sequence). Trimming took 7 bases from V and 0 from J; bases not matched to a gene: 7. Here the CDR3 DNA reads TGTGCCAGCAAACCCCTGGGACTAGCGGACCAAGAGACCCAGTACTTC. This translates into CASKPLGLADQETQYF.